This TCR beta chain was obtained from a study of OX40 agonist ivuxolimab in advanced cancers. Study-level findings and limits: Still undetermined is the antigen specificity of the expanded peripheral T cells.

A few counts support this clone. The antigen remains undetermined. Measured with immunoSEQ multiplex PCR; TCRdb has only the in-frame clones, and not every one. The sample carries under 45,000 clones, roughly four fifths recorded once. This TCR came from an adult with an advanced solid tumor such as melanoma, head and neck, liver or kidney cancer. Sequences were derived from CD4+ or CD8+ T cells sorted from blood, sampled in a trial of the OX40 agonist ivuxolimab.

The CDR3 spells CAWVGGLNYGYTF. The CDR3 bases are TGTGCCTGGGTCGGAGGGCTTAACTATGGCTACACCTTC. V is TRBV30 and J is TRBJ1-2, with D unresolved. Germline CDR1 reads GTSNPN; CDR2 reads SVGIG (reference sequence). Trimming stripped 5 bases from V and 1 base from J, with 11 bases between. This CDR3 comprises 13 residues.